This T cell receptor (beta chain) was found in a study of blood T cell repertoires in COVID-19. Original handling: Nucleated cell number was recorded as an estimate derived from reference gene primer amplification. The protocol was immunoSEQ multiplex PCR, while the TCRdb copy is restricted to in-frame clones and leaves out a portion. From that table come the V and J calls and clone size; the DNA was used to work out D and trimming. Among some 350,000 clones listed, around 89% were seen once. V gave up 3 bases and J gave up 1 base; unmatched junction bases: 6. The CDR3 extends over 15 amino acids. Germline lookup yields CDR1 MDHEN and CDR2 SYDVKM. A Seattle source enrolled patients during active infection and followed them longitudinally.

The chain joins TRBV28 to TRBJ2-7; TRBD1 matches at 7 bases. Sequenced: peripheral blood. This sequence was found in a woman aged 30 to 39 with COVID-19, enrolled during active disease. DNA for the CDR3: TGTGCCAGCAGTTTTCGGGGACAGCCGTCCTACGAGCAGTACTTC. Its translation: CASSFRGQPSYEQYF. The variable domain in full, with the rest retrieved from reference TRBV28 and TRBJ2-7, is DVKVTQSSRYLVKRTGEKVFLECVQDMDHENMFWYRQDPGLGLRLIYFSYDVKMKEKGDIPEGYSVSREKKERFSLILESASTNQTSMYLCASSFRGQPSYEQYFGPGTRLTVT.